The T cell receptor beta chain described here comes from a study of cytomegalovirus exposure and HLA in healthy donors. This clone was observed once. What it recognizes is unknown. The PCR had 60 Vbeta and 13 Jbeta primers. Sequenced by immunoSEQ multiplex PCR; TCRdb stores in-frame clones only, minus some. Of under 200,000 clones in the sample, over 60% were seen once. The trim removed 5 bases at V and 4 bases at J, leaving 5 bases unmatched. The CDR3 totals 14 residues. Germline CDR1 reads SEHNR; CDR2 reads FQNEAQ (reference sequence). Study results and limitations: The HLA-A and HLA-B alleles of most subjects were reportedly predicted accurately from TCR beta sequences. As a later analysis showed, several of the most significant clusters appeared to be linked to common viral pathogens. Under in vitro conditions, a few CMV-associated chains were confirmed as specific for CMV antigens. After further analysis at a later stage, 16,951 TCR beta sequences were associated with HLA alleles at 0.05 false discovery rate.

The chain recombines TRBV7-9 with TRBJ2-1; TRBD2 matches 7 bases. The sequenced material came from PBMCs. This sequence was found in a woman younger than 45 in good health and CMV-seronegative. The CDR3 loop is CASSPGGYYNEQFF. In DNA form, the CDR3 reads TGTGCCAGCAGCCCCGGGGGGTATTACAATGAGCAGTTCTTC.